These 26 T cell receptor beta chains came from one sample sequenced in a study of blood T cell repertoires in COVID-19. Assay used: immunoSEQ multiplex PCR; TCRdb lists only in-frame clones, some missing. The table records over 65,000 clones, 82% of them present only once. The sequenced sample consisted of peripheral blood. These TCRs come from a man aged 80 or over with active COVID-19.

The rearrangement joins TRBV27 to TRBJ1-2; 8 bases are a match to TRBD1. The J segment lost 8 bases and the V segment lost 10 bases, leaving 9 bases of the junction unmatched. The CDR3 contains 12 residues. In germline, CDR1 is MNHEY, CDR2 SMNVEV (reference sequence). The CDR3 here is CAIRQGHGGYTF. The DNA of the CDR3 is TGTGCCATCCGACAGGGGCATGGGGGCTACACCTTC.

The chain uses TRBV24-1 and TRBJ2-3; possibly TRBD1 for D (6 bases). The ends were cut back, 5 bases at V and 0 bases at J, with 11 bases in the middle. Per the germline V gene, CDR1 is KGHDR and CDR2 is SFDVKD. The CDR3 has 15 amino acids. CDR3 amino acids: CATSATGSSTDTQYF. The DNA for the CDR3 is TGTGCCACCAGTGCGACAGGATCTAGCACAGATACGCAGTATTTT.

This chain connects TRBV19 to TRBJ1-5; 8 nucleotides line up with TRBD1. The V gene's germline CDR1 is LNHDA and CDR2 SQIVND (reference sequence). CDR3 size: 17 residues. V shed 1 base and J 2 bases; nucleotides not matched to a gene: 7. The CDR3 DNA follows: TGTGCCAGTAGTATAGGGACAGGGCTAGTGGGCAATCAGCCCCAGCATTTT. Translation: CASSIGTGLVGNQPQHF.

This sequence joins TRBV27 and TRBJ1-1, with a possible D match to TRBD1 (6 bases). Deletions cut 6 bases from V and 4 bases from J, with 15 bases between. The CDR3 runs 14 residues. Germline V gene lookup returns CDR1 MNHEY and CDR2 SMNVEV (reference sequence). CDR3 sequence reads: CASRIQGESTEAFF. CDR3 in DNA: TGTGCCAGCAGGATACAGGGAGAGAGCACTGAAGCTTTCTTT.

Here the CDR3 DNA reads TGTGCCAGCTCACCTATCGCCGACAGGAAAAATGAAAAACTGTTTTTT. Translation gives CASSPIADRKNEKLFF. The rearrangement joins TRBV18 to TRBJ1-4; D possibly corresponds to TRBD1 (6 bases). The CDR3 length is 16 residues. Trimming removed 3 bases at V and 5 bases at J, with 16 bases between. The germline V gene has CDR1 KGHSH and CDR2 LQKENI.

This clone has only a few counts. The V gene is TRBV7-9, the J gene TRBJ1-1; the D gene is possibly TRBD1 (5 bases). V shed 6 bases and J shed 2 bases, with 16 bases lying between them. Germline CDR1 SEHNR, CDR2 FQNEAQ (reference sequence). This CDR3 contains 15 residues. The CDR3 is CASRMWSGANTEAFF. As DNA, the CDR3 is TGTGCCAGCAGGATGTGGAGCGGGGCAAACACTGAAGCTTTCTTT.

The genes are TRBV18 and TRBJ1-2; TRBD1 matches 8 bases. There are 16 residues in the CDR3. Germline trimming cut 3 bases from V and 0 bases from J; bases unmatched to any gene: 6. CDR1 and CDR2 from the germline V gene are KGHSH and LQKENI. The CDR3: CASSPTRTGPNYGYTF. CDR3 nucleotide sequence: TGTGCCAGCTCACCCACTCGGACAGGGCCTAACTATGGCTACACCTTC.

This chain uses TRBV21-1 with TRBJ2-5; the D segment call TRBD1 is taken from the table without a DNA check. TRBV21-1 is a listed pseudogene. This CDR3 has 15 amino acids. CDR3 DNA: TGTGCCAGCAGCAAAGCCCACAGCCCCAGAGTAGGCCAGTACTTC. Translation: CASSKAHSPRVGQYF.

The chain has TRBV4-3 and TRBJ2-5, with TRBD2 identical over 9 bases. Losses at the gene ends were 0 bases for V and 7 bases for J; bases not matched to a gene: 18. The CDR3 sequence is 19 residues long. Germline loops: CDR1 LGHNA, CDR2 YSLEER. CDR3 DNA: TGCGCCAGCAGCCAAGAAGTAGCTAGCGGGGCCACTCCGGGGGGGACCCAGTACTTC. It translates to CASSQEVASGATPGGTQYF.

The CDR3 is CASSSSGTGYNEQFF. The CDR3 DNA follows: TGTGCCAGCAGCAGCTCCGGGACAGGTTACAATGAGCAGTTCTTC. The rearrangement links TRBV7-3 to TRBJ2-1, with TRBD1 matching 8 bases. This CDR3 contains 15 residues. CDR1 and CDR2 (germline): SGHTA, FQGTGA. V shed 5 bases and J 4 bases; nucleotides not matched to a gene: 7. The full variable domain, completed using reference TRBV7-3 and TRBJ2-1, is GAGVSQTPSNKVTEKGKYVELRCDPISGHTALYWYRQSLGQGPEFLIYFQGTGAADDSGLPNDRFFAVRPEGSVSTLKIQRTERGDSAVYLCASSSSGTGYNEQFFGPGTRLTVL.

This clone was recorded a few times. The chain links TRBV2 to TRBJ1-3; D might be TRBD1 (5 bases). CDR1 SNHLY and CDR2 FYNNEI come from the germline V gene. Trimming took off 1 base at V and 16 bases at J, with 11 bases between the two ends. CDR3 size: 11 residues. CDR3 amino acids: CASSEGTREYF. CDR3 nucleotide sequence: TGTGCCAGCAGTGAAGGGACACGGGAGTATTTT.

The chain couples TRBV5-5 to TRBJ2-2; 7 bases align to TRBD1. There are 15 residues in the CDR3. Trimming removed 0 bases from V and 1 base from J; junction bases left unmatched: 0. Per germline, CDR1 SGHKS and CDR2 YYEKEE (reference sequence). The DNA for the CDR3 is TGTGCCAGCAGCTTGGGGGACAGGAACACCGGGGAGCTGTTTTTT. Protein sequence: CASSLGDRNTGELFF.

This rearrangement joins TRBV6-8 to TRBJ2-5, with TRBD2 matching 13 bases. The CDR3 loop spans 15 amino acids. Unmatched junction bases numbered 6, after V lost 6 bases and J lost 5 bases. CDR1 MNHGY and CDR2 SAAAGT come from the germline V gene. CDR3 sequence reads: CASRRTSGSVETQYF. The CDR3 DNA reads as TGTGCCAGCAGGAGGACTAGCGGGAGTGTGGAGACCCAGTACTTC.

DNA of the CDR3: TGTGCCAGCAGTCAAACACAGGGAATTGGATACGAGCAGTACTTC. It encodes CASSQTQGIGYEQYF. The J gene is TRBJ2-7, the V gene TRBV14; tentatively, D is TRBD1 (6 bases). This CDR3 is 15 amino acids long. The germline gives CDR1 SGHDN, CDR2 FVKESK. Between the trimmed V and J ends, which lost 6 bases and 4 bases, there was a span of 19 bases.

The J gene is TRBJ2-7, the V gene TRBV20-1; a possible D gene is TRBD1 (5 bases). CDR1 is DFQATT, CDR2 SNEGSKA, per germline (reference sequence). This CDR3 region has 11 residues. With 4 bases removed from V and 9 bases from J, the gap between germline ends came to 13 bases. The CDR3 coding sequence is TGCAGTGCTACTCAGGGTCCCTCGCAGTACTTC. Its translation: CSATQGPSQYF.

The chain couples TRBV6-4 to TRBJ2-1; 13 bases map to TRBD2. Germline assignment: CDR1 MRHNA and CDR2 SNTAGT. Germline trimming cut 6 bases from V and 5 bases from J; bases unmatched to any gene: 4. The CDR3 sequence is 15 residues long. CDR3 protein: CASRKLAGGNNEQFF. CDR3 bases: TGTGCCAGCAGGAAACTAGCGGGAGGGAACAATGAGCAGTTCTTC.

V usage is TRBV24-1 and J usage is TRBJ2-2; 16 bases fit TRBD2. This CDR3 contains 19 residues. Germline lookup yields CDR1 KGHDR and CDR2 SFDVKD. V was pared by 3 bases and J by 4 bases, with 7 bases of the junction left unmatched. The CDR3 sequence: CATSDTGTSGRARTGELFF. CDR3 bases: TGTGCCACCAGTGATACCGGGACTAGCGGGAGGGCCCGCACCGGGGAGCTGTTTTTT.

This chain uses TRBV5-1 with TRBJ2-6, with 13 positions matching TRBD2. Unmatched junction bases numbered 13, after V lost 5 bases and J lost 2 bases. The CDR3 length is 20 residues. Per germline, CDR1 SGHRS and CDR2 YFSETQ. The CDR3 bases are TGCGCCAGCAGTTTTAGGACTAGCGGGGGCGGAACAACTGGGGCCAACGTCCTGACTTTC. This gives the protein CASSFRTSGGGTTGANVLTF.

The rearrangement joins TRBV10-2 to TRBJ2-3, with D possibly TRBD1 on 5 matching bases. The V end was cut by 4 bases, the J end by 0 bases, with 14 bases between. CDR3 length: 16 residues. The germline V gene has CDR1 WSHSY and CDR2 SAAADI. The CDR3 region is CASSGSARESTDTQYF. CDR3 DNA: TGCGCCAGCAGTGGGTCCGCCAGGGAAAGCACAGATACGCAGTATTTT.

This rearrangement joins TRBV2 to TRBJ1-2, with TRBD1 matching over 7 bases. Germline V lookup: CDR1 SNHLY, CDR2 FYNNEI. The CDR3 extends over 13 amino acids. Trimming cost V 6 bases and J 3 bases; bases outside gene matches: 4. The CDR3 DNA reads TGTGCCAGCAGGGATGACAGGGACTATGGCTACACCTTC. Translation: CASRDDRDYGYTF.

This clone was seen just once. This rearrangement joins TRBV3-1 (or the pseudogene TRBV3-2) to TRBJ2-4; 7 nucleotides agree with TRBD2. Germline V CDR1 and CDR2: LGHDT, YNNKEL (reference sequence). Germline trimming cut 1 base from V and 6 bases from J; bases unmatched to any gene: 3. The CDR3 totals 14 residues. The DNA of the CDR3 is TGTGCCAGCAGCCAAGGCGGGGGTAGAAACATTCAGTACTTC. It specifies CASSQGGGRNIQYF.

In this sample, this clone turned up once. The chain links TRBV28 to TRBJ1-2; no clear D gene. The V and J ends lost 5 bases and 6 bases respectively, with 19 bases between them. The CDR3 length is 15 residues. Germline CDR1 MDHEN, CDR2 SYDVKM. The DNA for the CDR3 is TGTGCCAGCAGTCTCCCCGGGGTACAGAGTCATGGCTACACCTTC. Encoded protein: CASSLPGVQSHGYTF.

CDR3 amino acids: CASSLRTGLETQYF. For the CDR3, the DNA is TGTGCCAGCAGCTTAAGGACAGGGTTAGAGACCCAGTACTTC. The gene calls are TRBV5-5 and TRBJ2-5; 8 bases match TRBD1. Germline loops: CDR1 SGHKS, CDR2 YYEKEE (reference sequence). This CDR3 region has 14 residues. V gave up 2 bases and J gave up 4 bases; unmatched junction bases: 4.

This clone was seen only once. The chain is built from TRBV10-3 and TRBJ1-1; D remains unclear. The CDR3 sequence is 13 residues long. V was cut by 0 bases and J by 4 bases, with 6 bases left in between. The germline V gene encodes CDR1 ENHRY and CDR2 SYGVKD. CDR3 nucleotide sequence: TGTGCCATCAGTGAGTCGCGGCCCACTGAAGCTTTCTTT. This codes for CAISESRPTEAFF.

As DNA, the CDR3 is TGTGCCAGCAGCCGGGGACAGGTGACATATAGCAATCAGCCCCAGCATTTT. Protein sequence: CASSRGQVTYSNQPQHF. The chain couples TRBV7-8 to TRBJ1-5, with 8 bases fitting TRBD1. CDR1 SGHVS and CDR2 FQNEAQ come from the germline V gene. With V trimmed by 5 bases and J by 0 bases, 9 bases remained unmatched. This CDR3 contains 17 residues. Together with reference TRBV7-8 and TRBJ1-5, the CDR3 gives the full variable domain: GAGVSQSPRYKVAKRGQDVALRCDPISGHVSLFWYQQALGQGPEFLTYFQNEAQLDKSGLPSDRFFAERPEGSVSTLKIQRTQQEDSAVYLCASSRGQVTYSNQPQHFGDGTRLSIL.

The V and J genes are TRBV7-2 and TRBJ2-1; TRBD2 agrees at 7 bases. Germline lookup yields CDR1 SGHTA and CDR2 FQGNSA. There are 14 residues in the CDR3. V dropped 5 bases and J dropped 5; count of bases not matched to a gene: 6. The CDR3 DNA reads TGTGCCAGCAGCCTTAGGGACTATAACAATGAGCAGTTCTTC. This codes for CASSLRDYNNEQFF.